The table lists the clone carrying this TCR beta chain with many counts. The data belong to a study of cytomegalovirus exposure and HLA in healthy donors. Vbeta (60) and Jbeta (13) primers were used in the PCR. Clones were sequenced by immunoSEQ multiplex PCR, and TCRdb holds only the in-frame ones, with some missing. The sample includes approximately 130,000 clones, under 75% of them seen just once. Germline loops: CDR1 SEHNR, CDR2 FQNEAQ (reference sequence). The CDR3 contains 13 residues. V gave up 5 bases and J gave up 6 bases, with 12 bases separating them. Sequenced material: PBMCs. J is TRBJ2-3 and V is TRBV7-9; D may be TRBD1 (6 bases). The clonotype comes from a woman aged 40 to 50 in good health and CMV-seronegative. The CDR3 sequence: CASSPRGPDTQYF. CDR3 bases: TGTGCCAGCAGCCCCAGGGGCCCCGATACGCAGTATTTT.